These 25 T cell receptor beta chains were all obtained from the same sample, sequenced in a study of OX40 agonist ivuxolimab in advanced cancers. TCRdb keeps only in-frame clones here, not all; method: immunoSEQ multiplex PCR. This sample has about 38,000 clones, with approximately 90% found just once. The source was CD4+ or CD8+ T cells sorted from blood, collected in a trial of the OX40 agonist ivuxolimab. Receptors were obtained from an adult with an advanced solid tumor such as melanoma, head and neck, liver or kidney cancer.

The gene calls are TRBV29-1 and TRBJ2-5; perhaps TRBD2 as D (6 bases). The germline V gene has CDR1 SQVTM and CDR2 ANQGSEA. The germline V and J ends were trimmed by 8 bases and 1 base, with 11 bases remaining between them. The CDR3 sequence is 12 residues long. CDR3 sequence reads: CSTSGLQETQYF. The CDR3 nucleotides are TGCAGCACTTCGGGACTCCAAGAGACCCAGTACTTC. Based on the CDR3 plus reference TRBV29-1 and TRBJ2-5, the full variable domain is SAVISQKPSRDICQRGTSLTIQCQVDSQVTMMFWYRQQPGQSLTLIATANQGSEATYESGFVIDKFPISRPNLTFSTLTVSNMSPEDSSIYLCSTSGLQETQYFGPGTRLLVL.

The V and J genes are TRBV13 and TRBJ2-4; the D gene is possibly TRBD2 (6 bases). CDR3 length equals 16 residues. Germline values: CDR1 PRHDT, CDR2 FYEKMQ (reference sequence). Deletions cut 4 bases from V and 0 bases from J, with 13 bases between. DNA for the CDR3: TGTGCCAGCAGCTGGGGCGGGGAAGGAGCCAAAAACATTCAGTACTTC. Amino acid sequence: CASSWGGEGAKNIQYF.

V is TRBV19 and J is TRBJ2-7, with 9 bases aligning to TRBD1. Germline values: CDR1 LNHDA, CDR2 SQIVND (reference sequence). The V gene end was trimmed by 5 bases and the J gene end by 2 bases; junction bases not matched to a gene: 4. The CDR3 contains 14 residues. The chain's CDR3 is CASSVGQGPYEQYF. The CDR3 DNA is TGTGCCAGTAGTGTGGGACAGGGTCCCTACGAGCAGTACTTC.

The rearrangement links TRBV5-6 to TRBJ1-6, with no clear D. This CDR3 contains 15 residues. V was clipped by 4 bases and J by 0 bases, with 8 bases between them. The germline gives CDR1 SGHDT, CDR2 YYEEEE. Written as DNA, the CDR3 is TGTGCCAGCAGCGAGTATAGCTCCTATAATTCACCCCTCCACTTT. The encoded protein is CASSEYSSYNSPLHF.

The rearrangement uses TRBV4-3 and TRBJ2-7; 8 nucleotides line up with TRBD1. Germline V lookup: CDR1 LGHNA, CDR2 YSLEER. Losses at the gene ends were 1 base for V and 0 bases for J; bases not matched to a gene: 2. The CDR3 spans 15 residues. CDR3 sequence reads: CASSQVTGGSYEQYF. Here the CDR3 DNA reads TGCGCCAGCAGCCAAGTAACAGGGGGCTCCTACGAGCAGTACTTC.

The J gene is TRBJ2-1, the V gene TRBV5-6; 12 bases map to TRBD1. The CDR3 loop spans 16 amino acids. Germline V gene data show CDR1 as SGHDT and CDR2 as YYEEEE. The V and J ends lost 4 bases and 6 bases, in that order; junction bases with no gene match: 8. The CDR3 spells CASSIGTGGEGNEQFF. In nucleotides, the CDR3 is TGTGCCAGCAGCATCGGGACAGGGGGCGAGGGCAATGAGCAGTTCTTC.

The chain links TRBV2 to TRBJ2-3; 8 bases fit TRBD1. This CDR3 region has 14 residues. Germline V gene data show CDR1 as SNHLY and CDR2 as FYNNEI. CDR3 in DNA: TGTGCAGCCGGAGACAGGGGATCTGAAGATACGCAGTATTTT. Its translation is CAAGDRGSEDTQYF.

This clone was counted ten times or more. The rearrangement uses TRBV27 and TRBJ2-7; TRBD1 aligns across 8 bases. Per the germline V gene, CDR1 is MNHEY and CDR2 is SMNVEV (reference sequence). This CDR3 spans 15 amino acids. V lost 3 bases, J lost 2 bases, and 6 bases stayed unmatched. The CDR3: CASSFTGTGAYEQYF. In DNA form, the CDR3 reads TGTGCCAGCAGTTTCACCGGGACAGGCGCCTACGAGCAGTACTTC.

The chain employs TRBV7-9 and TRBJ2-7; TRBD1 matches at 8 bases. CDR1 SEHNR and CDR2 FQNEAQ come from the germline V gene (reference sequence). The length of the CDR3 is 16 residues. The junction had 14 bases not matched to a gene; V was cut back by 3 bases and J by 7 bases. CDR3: CASSFGTGGRVEEQYF. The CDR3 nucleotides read TGTGCCAGCAGCTTTGGGACAGGCGGACGGGTGGAGGAGCAGTACTTC.

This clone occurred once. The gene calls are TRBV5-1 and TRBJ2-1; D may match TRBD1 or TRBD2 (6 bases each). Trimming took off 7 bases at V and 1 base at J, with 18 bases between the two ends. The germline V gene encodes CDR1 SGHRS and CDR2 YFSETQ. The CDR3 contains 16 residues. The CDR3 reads CASVLMGGASYNEQFF. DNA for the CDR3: TGCGCCAGCGTTCTAATGGGGGGCGCATCCTACAATGAGCAGTTCTTC.

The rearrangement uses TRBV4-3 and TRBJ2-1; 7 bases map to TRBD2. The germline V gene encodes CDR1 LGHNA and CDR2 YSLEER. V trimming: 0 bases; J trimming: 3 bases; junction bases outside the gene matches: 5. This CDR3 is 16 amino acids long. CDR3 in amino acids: CASSQDRAGNYNEQFF. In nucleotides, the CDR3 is TGCGCCAGCAGCCAAGATCGAGCGGGGAACTACAATGAGCAGTTCTTC.

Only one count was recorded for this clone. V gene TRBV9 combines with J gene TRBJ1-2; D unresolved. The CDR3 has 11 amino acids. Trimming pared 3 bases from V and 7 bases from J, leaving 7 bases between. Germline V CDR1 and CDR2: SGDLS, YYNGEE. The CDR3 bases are TGTGCCAGCAGCGGACGTCTTGGCTACACCTTC. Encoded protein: CASSGRLGYTF.

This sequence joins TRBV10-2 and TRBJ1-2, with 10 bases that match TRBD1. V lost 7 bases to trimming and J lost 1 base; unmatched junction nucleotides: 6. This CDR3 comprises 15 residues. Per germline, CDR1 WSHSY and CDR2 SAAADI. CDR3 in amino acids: CASNPGQGLNYGYTF. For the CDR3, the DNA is TGCGCCAGCAACCCGGGACAGGGGCTTAACTATGGCTACACCTTC.

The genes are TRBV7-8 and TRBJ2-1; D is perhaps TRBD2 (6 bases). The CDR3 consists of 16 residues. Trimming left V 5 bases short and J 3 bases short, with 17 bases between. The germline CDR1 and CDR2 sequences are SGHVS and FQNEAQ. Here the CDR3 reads CASSLGGDPRYNEQFF. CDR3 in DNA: TGTGCCAGCAGCCTCGGAGGGGATCCCCGCTACAATGAGCAGTTCTTC.

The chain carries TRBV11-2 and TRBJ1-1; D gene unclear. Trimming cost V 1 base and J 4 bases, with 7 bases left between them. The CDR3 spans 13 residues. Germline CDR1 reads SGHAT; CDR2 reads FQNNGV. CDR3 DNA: TGTGCCAGCAGCTTAGGTGCAGTCACTGAAGCTTTCTTT. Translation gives CASSLGAVTEAFF.

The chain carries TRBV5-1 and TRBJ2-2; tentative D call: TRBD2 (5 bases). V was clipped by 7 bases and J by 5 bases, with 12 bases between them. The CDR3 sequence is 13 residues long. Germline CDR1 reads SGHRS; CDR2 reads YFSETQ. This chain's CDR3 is CASGRGYTGELFF. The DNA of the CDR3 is TGCGCCAGCGGTAGAGGGTATACCGGGGAGCTGTTTTTT.

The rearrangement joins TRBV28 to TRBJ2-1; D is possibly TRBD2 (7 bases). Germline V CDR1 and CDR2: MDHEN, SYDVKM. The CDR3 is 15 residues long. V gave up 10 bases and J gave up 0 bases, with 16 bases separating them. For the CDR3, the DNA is TGTGCCATCACTGAGGGGGGGGGCTCCTACAATGAGCAGTTCTTC. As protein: CAITEGGGSYNEQFF.

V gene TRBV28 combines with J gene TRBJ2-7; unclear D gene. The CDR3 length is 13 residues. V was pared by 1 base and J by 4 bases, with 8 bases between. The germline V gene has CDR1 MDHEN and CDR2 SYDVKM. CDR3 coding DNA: TGTGCCAGCAGTTTATTGAAGGAATACGAGCAGTACTTC. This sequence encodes CASSLLKEYEQYF.

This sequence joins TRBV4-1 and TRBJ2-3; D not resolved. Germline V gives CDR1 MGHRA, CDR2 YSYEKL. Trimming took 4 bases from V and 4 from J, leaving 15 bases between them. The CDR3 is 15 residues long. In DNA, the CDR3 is TGCGCCAGCAGCCCGAGAGTAGAGGCTCCAGATACGCAGTATTTT. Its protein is CASSPRVEAPDTQYF.

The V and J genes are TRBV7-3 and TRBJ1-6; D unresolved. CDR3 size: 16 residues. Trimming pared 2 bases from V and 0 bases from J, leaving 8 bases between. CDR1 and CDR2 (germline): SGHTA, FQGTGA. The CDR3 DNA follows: TGTGCCAGCAGCTTACAGCGGTCCTCCTATAATTCACCCCTCCACTTT. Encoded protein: CASSLQRSSYNSPLHF.

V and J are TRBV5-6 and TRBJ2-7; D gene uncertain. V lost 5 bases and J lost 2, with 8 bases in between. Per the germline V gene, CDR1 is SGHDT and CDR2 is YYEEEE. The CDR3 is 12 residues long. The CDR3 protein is CASSTAAYEQYF. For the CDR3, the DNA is TGTGCCAGCAGTACCGCCGCCTACGAGCAGTACTTC.

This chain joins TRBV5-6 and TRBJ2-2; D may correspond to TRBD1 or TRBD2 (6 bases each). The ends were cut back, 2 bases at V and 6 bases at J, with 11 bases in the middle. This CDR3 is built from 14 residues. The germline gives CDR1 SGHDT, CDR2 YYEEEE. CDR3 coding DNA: TGTGCCAGCAGCTTATGGGGGGCTGCCGGGGAGCTGTTTTTT. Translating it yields CASSLWGAAGELFF.

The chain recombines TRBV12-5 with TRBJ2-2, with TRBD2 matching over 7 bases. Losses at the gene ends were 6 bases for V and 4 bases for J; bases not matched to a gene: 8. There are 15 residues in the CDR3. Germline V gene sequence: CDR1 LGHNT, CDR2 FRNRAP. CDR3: CASGDGGSGTGELFF. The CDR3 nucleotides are TGTGCTAGTGGGGACGGGGGGTCAGGCACCGGGGAGCTGTTTTTT.

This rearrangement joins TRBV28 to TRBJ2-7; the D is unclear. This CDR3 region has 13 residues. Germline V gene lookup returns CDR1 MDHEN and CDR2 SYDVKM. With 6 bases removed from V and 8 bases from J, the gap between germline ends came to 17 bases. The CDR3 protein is CASSAVFGYQQYF. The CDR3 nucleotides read TGTGCCAGCAGCGCAGTTTTTGGTTATCAGCAGTACTTC.

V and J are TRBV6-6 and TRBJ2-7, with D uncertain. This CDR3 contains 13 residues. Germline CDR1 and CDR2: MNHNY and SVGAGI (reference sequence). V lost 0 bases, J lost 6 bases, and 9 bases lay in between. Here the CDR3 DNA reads TGTGCCAGCAGTTACTCGAACCAGGCCGAGCAGTACTTC. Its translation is CASSYSNQAEQYF.